This TCR beta chain emerged from a study of Graves' ophthalmopathy and Graves' hyperthyroidism. The study, taken as a whole, reports: Most expanded clonotypes in thyroid above 0.001 frequency also showed up in blood. A 13-signature model separated ophthalmopathy from stable hyperthyroidism, about 91% sensitivity, just over 80% specificity.

This clonotype was observed at least ten times. The antigen is not known. Germline V gives CDR1 SGHTA, CDR2 FQGNSA. V lost 1 base to trimming and J lost 5 bases; unmatched junction nucleotides: 3. CDR3 length: 14 amino acids. The stable label applied to hyperthyroidism with no ophthalmopathy within 18 months of follow-up. Amplifying from RNA transcripts, the study obtained TCR beta CDR3 regions. First-round RT-PCR relied on HTBI primers, and a second-round multiplex PCR came next. TCRdb reprocessed the multiplex PCR reads via MiXCR and lists one record per CDR3 protein. The sample shows a few hundred thousand distinct CDR3 sequences, about 21% of them seen only once.

Sample: peripheral blood. The genes are TRBV7-2 and TRBJ2-5; 8 positions match TRBD2. The receptor comes from a woman aged 18-29 years with stable Graves' hyperthyroidism. The CDR3 loop reads CASSLGGGRETQYF. The CDR3 coding sequence is TGTGCCAGCAGCTTAGGCGGCGGGAGGGAGACCCAGTACTTC.